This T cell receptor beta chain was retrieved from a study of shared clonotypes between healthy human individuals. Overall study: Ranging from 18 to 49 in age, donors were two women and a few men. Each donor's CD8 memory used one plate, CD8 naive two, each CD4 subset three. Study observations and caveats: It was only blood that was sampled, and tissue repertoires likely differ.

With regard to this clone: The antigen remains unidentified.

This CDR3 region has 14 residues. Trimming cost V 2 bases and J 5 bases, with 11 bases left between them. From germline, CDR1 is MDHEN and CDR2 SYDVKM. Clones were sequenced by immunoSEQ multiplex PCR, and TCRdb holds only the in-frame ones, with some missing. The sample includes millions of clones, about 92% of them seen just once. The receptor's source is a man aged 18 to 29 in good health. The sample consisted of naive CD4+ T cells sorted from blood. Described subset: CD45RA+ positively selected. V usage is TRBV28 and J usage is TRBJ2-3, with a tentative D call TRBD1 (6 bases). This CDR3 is CASSLRPRGDTQYF. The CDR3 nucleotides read TGTGCCAGCAGTTTAAGACCCAGGGGAGATACGCAGTATTTT.